The 10 T cell receptor beta chains below were found in one sample sequenced in a study of T-cell memory formation after mild COVID-19. TCRdb reanalysed the 5' RACE reads using MiXCR and keeps one entry per CDR3 protein. The sample holds approximately 170,000 distinct CDR3 sequences, 13% seen once. Sequenced: PBMCs or a T cell subset sorted from them (not recorded which). The receptor set was obtained from a man aged 18 to 30 who had mild COVID-19 (a few samples of this study predate the infection). Cell type and time point are not known.

This clonotype has more than one count but fewer than ten. The chain joins TRBV7-2 to TRBJ1-1, with D maybe TRBD1 (5 bases). CDR1 is SGHTA and CDR2 is FQGNSA in the germline V gene. Trimming took off 0 bases at V and 7 bases at J, with 18 bases between the two ends. This CDR3 is 16 amino acids long. CDR3 DNA sequence: TGTGCCAGCAGCTTAGCGATCCCAGGGAGGGGCATTGAAGCTTTCTTT. Protein sequence: CASSLAIPGRGIEAFF.

The chain couples TRBV7-3 to TRBJ2-1; tentatively, D is TRBD1 or TRBD2 (5 bases each). Germline V gives CDR1 SGHTA, CDR2 FQGTGA. V lost 1 base and J lost 8, with 9 bases in between. There are 13 residues in the CDR3. CDR3 amino acids: CASSLNRGDEQFF. Written as DNA, the CDR3 is TGTGCCAGCAGCTTAAATAGGGGAGATGAGCAGTTCTTC. Combining the CDR3 with reference TRBV7-3 and TRBJ2-1 gives the whole variable domain GAGVSQTPSNKVTEKGKYVELRCDPISGHTALYWYRQSLGQGPEFLIYFQGTGAADDSGLPNDRFFAVRPEGSVSTLKIQRTERGDSAVYLCASSLNRGDEQFFGPGTRLTVL.

The rearrangement joins TRBV12-3 or TRBV12-4 to TRBJ2-2; D remains ambiguous. The length of the CDR3 is 15 residues. Written as DNA, the CDR3 is TGTGCAACCCGAACGGGTATTAATTTTGCCGGGGAGCTGTTTTTT. Amino acids: CATRTGINFAGELFF.

This clonotype was seen a few times. This chain joins TRBV7-9 and TRBJ1-6; no clear D. V was clipped by 3 bases and J by 9 bases, with 6 bases between them. CDR1 and CDR2 from the germline V gene are SEHNR and FQNEAQ (reference sequence). The CDR3 runs to 12 residues. CDR3 loop: CASSFSGSPLHF. In DNA, the CDR3 is TGTGCCAGCAGCTTCTCGGGTTCACCCCTCCACTTT.

This clonotype showed up just a few times. V and J are TRBV20-1 and TRBJ1-2, with D possibly TRBD1 on 6 matching bases. Trimming pared 2 bases from V and 8 bases from J, leaving 18 bases between. CDR3 length: 14 residues. Germline V gene lookup returns CDR1 DFQATT and CDR2 SNEGSKA (reference sequence). The CDR3 DNA reads TGCAGTGCTAGACCTCGTACAGGGTATGAAGGCTACACCTTC. Its translation is CSARPRTGYEGYTF.

J is TRBJ2-2 and V is TRBV7-3; 7 nucleotides line up with TRBD1. The V gene's germline CDR1 is SGHTA and CDR2 FQGTGA. Losses at the gene ends were 8 bases for V and 0 bases for J; bases not matched to a gene: 3. The CDR3 loop spans 14 amino acids. The chain's CDR3 is CASRQGTNTGELFF. The DNA for the CDR3 is TGTGCCAGCCGACAGGGAACGAACACCGGGGAGCTGTTTTTT.

This chain joins TRBV7-2 and TRBJ2-3; D unclear. Trimming shortened V by 5 bases and J by 6 bases, and 21 bases separated the two germline ends. The germline V gene has CDR1 SGHTA and CDR2 FQGNSA. The CDR3 sequence is 16 residues long. The CDR3 loop reads CASSATIPPPSDTQYF. The CDR3 bases are TGTGCCAGCAGCGCCACTATCCCCCCTCCGTCGGATACGCAGTATTTT.

Concerning this clonotype itself: The junction differs from germline at one of its ends, possibly a read error. The rearrangement links TRBV27 to TRBJ1-4; no clear D gene. There are 15 residues in the CDR3. Germline lookup yields CDR1 MNHEY and CDR2 SMNVEV (reference sequence). The CDR3 DNA follows: TGTGCCAGCAGCCGTCGGCGGGCTACTAATCAAAAACTGTTTTTT. As protein: CASSRRRATNQKLFF.

This clonotype has a handful of counts. The chain is built from TRBV12-3 or TRBV12-4 and TRBJ2-6, with 8 nucleotides matching TRBD1. V gave up 6 bases and J gave up 2 bases; unmatched junction bases: 0. This CDR3 comprises 14 residues. DNA for the CDR3: TGTGCCAGCAGGGGACAGGCTGGGGCCAACGTCCTGACTTTC. Residues: CASRGQAGANVLTF.

This clonotype has just a few counts. This chain connects TRBV28 to TRBJ2-1; D remains unclear. CDR3 length: 16 residues. V was clipped by 5 bases and J by 4 bases, with 18 bases between them. In germline, CDR1 is MDHEN, CDR2 SYDVKM. As DNA, the CDR3 is TGTGCCAGCAGTCCCTCGTCAGCAGATGAATACAATGAGCAGTTCTTC. Its translation: CASSPSSADEYNEQFF.